Below, 32 T cell receptor beta chains from the same sample are listed, as sequenced in a study of T-cell memory formation after mild COVID-19. TCRdb re-called the 5' RACE reads through MiXCR, storing one row per CDR3 protein. This repertoire shows roughly 250,000 distinct CDR3 sequences, approximately 15% found once; its top ten account for 22%. The sequencing input was PBMCs or a T cell subset sorted from them (not recorded which). The receptors derive from a man aged 18 to 29 who had mild COVID-19 (a few samples of this study predate the infection). Cell type and time point are not known.

This clonotype was seen only a few times. This sequence joins TRBV29-1 and TRBJ1-6; D unresolved. V lost 6 bases and J 8 bases, leaving 14 bases between the germline ends. The CDR3 totals 13 residues. Per germline, CDR1 SQVTM and CDR2 ANQGSEA. In nucleotides, the CDR3 is TGCAGCGTGACGGAGGGAACGGATTCACCCCTCCACTTT. Protein sequence: CSVTEGTDSPLHF.

This clonotype was seen a few times. The genes are TRBV6-6 and TRBJ2-3, with D maybe TRBD1 (6 bases). This CDR3 spans 15 amino acids. V dropped 4 bases and J dropped 4 bases, with 15 bases sitting between them. The germline V gene encodes CDR1 MNHNY and CDR2 SVGAGI (reference sequence). CDR3 sequence: CASSFQGIKSDTQYF. In nucleotides, the CDR3 is TGTGCCAGCAGTTTTCAGGGGATAAAATCAGATACGCAGTATTTT.

This clonotype was counted only a few times. The chain employs TRBV6-2 or TRBV6-3 and TRBJ1-1, with 9 bases aligning to TRBD1. The germline CDR1 and CDR2 sequences are MNHEY and SVGEGT. The length of the CDR3 is 13 residues. V dropped 6 bases and J dropped 4; count of bases not matched to a gene: 3. The CDR3 protein is CASRRTGATEAFF. The CDR3 DNA reads as TGTGCCAGCAGACGGACAGGGGCCACTGAAGCTTTCTTT.

This clonotype was observed a few times. J is TRBJ2-7 and V is TRBV10-3; 8 positions match TRBD1. The CDR3 loop spans 13 amino acids. CDR1 and CDR2 from the germline V gene are ENHRY and SYGVKD. Unmatched junction bases numbered 10, after V lost 10 bases and J lost 5 bases. This CDR3 reads CATTGQGIDEQYF. The CDR3 bases are TGTGCCACCACAGGACAGGGAATCGACGAGCAGTACTTC.

This clonotype was observed a few times. The CDR3 sequence is CASRRSPYTDTQYF. The CDR3 DNA reads as TGTGCCAGCAGAAGATCTCCTTACACAGATACGCAGTATTTT. V is TRBV11-2 and J is TRBJ2-3, with no clear D. Trimming pared 6 bases from V and 2 bases from J, leaving 12 bases between. This CDR3 is 14 amino acids long. In germline, CDR1 is SGHAT, CDR2 FQNNGV.

The CDR3 region has the DNA TGTGCCAGTTCCGGGACAGGGACTTATACGCAGTATTTT. Its protein is CASSGTGTYTQYF. The chain couples TRBV6-2 or TRBV6-3 to TRBJ2-3, with 9 bases lining up with TRBD1. Germline V lookup: CDR1 MNHEY, CDR2 SVGEGT. Losses at the gene ends were 9 bases for V and 7 bases for J; bases not matched to a gene: 8. This CDR3 spans 13 amino acids.

The chain is built from TRBV5-1 and TRBJ2-3, with D possibly being TRBD1 (6 bases). This CDR3 has 15 residues. CDR1 and CDR2 (germline): SGHRS, YFSETQ. V lost 0 bases, J lost 9 bases, and 17 bases lay in between. The CDR3 is CASSLAGAPVETQYF. CDR3 nucleotide sequence: TGCGCCAGCAGCTTGGCAGGGGCTCCCGTAGAGACGCAGTATTTT.

This clonotype was counted between two and nine times. The genes are TRBV6-5 and TRBJ2-3; D not certain. V was shortened by 2 bases and J by 2 bases, with 5 bases between the two germline ends. Germline loops: CDR1 MNHEY, CDR2 SVGAGI. CDR3 length: 13 amino acids. CDR3 DNA: TGTGCCAGCAGTTACAGGTTCACAGATACGCAGTATTTT. Translating gives CASSYRFTDTQYF.

This chain joins TRBV12-3 or TRBV12-4 and TRBJ2-5, with D perhaps given as TRBD1 or TRBD2 (6 bases each). Trimming took 7 bases from V and 5 from J, leaving 17 bases between them. CDR3 length: 14 residues. CDR3 bases: TGTGCCAGCACCGAGGGGGGCCGTGGGGAGACCCAGTACTTC. Translation: CASTEGGRGETQYF.

This clonotype was seen a handful of times. This chain joins TRBV2 and TRBJ2-2; a possible D gene is TRBD1 (6 bases). V lost 6 bases to trimming and J lost 2 bases, with 13 bases between them. This CDR3 spans 15 amino acids. Germline CDR1 is SNHLY and CDR2 is FYNNEI. In DNA, the CDR3 is TGTGCCAGCAGGGCGACAGGCCCCAACACCGGGGAGCTGTTTTTT. It is translated as CASRATGPNTGELFF.

This clonotype appeared a few times. The chain combines TRBV6-4 with TRBJ2-2; D is uncertain. CDR3 length: 15 amino acids. CDR1 is MRHNA and CDR2 is SNTAGT in the germline V gene. V was shortened by 8 bases and J by 2 bases, with 15 bases between the two germline ends. CDR3: CASSSKAYNTGELFF. CDR3 in DNA: TGTGCCAGCTCCTCAAAGGCCTACAACACCGGGGAGCTGTTTTTT.

This clonotype was picked up a small number of times. This chain connects TRBV4-1 to TRBJ2-3; D possibly corresponds to TRBD1 (5 bases). CDR1 and CDR2 from the germline V gene are MGHRA and YSYEKL. V lost 0 bases and J 2 bases, leaving 9 bases between the germline ends. This CDR3 region has 15 residues. CDR3: CASSQEGVATDTQYF. The CDR3 DNA reads TGCGCCAGCAGCCAAGAAGGGGTCGCCACAGATACGCAGTATTTT.

This clonotype was recorded a few times. The chain is built from TRBV4-3 and TRBJ2-3, with 8 bases fitting TRBD2. The V gene's germline CDR1 is LGHNA and CDR2 YSLEER. This CDR3 contains 17 residues. V lost 1 base and J lost 9; bases outside the gene matches: 15. CDR3 DNA sequence: TGCGCCAGCAGCCAAGGGGCGGGGGGCCCTAAAGAGCAGACGCAGTATTTT. The encoded protein is CASSQGAGGPKEQTQYF.

The chain carries TRBV9 and TRBJ1-6, with D perhaps matching TRBD1 (6 bases). V was clipped by 2 bases and J by 7 bases, with 25 bases between them. The V gene's germline CDR1 is SGDLS and CDR2 YYNGEE. This CDR3 is built from 19 residues. The CDR3 is CASSVGPDLNRDRNSPLHF. The CDR3 region has the DNA TGTGCCAGCAGCGTCGGACCCGACCTCAACAGGGACCGAAATTCACCCCTCCACTTT.

This chain links TRBV9 with TRBJ2-6; 9 bases line up with TRBD1. The CDR3 spans 15 residues. With V trimmed by 1 base and J by 6 bases, 2 bases remained unmatched. Germline lookup yields CDR1 SGDLS and CDR2 YYNGEE. This CDR3 is CASSVRTGEANVLTF. The CDR3 DNA is TGTGCCAGCAGCGTAAGGACAGGGGAGGCCAACGTCCTGACTTTC.

This clonotype has only a few counts. The chain recombines TRBV28 with TRBJ2-7; D ambiguous. CDR3 length equals 14 residues. V lost 5 bases, J lost 0 bases, and 11 bases lay in between. CDR1 and CDR2 (germline): MDHEN, SYDVKM. The CDR3 sequence: CASSGPDHSYEQYV. The CDR3, as DNA: TGTGCCAGCAGTGGGCCGGACCACTCCTACGAGCAGTACGTC.

The chain has TRBV27 and TRBJ2-7, with 8 bases lining up with TRBD1. Germline V CDR1 and CDR2: MNHEY, SMNVEV (reference sequence). With V trimmed by 2 bases and J by 4 bases, 1 base remained unmatched. The CDR3 extends over 13 amino acids. The chain's CDR3 is CASSLRTGYEQYV. The CDR3 nucleotides are TGTGCCAGCAGTTTACGGACAGGGTACGAGCAGTACGTC.

The V call is TRBV28, the J call TRBJ2-2; perhaps TRBD2 as D (5 bases). The CDR3 loop spans 14 amino acids. Germline V gene sequence: CDR1 MDHEN, CDR2 SYDVKM. V lost 3 bases and J 5 bases, leaving 10 bases between the germline ends. CDR3 region: CASSFRGITGELFF. The CDR3 DNA reads as TGTGCCAGCAGTTTCCGAGGGATTACCGGGGAGCTGTTTTTT.

In this sample, this clonotype turned up a few times. This chain links TRBV6-2 or TRBV6-3 with TRBJ2-4, with a possible D match to TRBD2 (5 bases). The CDR3 is made up of 15 amino acids. Germline CDR1 and CDR2: MNHEY and SVGEGT. V was trimmed by 6 bases and J by 0 bases, leaving 12 bases between them. CDR3 residues: CASSRVGLAKNIQYF. The CDR3 bases are TGTGCCAGCAGCCGGGTTGGACTAGCCAAAAACATTCAGTACTTC.

This sequence joins TRBV7-2 and TRBJ2-3; unclear D gene. The CDR3 is 15 residues long. Germline V CDR1 and CDR2: SGHTA, FQGNSA. Trimming stripped 5 bases from V and 1 base from J, with 13 bases between. CDR3 DNA sequence: TGTGCCAGCAGCCACACGGTGTCGCGCACAGATACGCAGTATTTT. This codes for CASSHTVSRTDTQYF.

The chain links TRBV6-2 or TRBV6-3 to TRBJ2-5, with D tentatively TRBD1 (5 bases). Trimming removed 2 bases from V and 5 bases from J, with 12 bases in between. This CDR3 is built from 14 residues. Germline CDR1 and CDR2: MNHEY and SVGEGT. DNA of the CDR3: TGTGCCAGCAGTTACGGGGCACGCCAGGAGACCCAGTACTTC. It is translated as CASSYGARQETQYF.

The chain links TRBV7-6 to TRBJ2-7, with no clear D. This CDR3 contains 14 residues. Germline V gives CDR1 SGHVS, CDR2 FNYEAQ. V dropped 5 bases and J dropped 5 bases, with 16 bases sitting between them. DNA for the CDR3: TGTGCCAGCAGCGTGGACCCCATTGGCAACGAGCAGTACTTC. The encoded protein is CASSVDPIGNEQYF. The full variable domain, its missing parts supplied by reference TRBV7-6 and TRBJ2-7, is GAGVSQSPRYKVTKRGQDVALRCDPISGHVSLYWYRQALGQGPEFLTYFNYEAQQDKSGLPNDRFSAERPEGSISTLTIQRTEQRDSAMYRCASSVDPIGNEQYFGPGTRLTVT.

This clonotype appeared many times. The genes are TRBV5-1 and TRBJ2-7; a weak D match, TRBD1 (6 bases). The CDR3 runs to 13 residues. The V gene's germline CDR1 is SGHRS and CDR2 YFSETQ. With 3 bases removed from V and 2 bases from J, the gap between germline ends came to 9 bases. This chain's CDR3 is CASSWDNTYEQYF. In DNA form, the CDR3 reads TGCGCCAGCAGCTGGGACAACACCTACGAGCAGTACTTC.

The chain combines TRBV9 with TRBJ2-3; 7 bases map to TRBD1. Germline V gene data show CDR1 as SGDLS and CDR2 as YYNGEE. The CDR3 has 12 residues. Unmatched junction bases numbered 6, after V lost 4 bases and J lost 10 bases. CDR3 protein: CASSQGDASQYF. The CDR3 nucleotides are TGTGCCAGCAGCCAGGGGGACGCCTCGCAGTATTTT. The whole variable domain, remainder taken from reference TRBV9 and TRBJ2-3, is DSGVTQTPKHLITATGQRVTLRCSPRSGDLSVYWYQQSLDQGLQFLIQYYNGEERAKGNILERFSAQQFPDLHSELNLSSLELGDSALYFCASSQGDASQYFGPGTRLTVL.

This clonotype showed up just once. The J gene is TRBJ2-2, the V gene TRBV2; 11 bases match TRBD1. Germline V gene data show CDR1 as SNHLY and CDR2 as FYNNEI. J gave up 7 bases and V 8 bases, and 6 bases lay outside the gene matches. This CDR3 comprises 14 residues. CDR3 sequence: CASLDRGPDGELFF. The CDR3 DNA follows: TGTGCCAGCCTGGACAGGGGGCCGGACGGGGAGCTGTTTTTT.

This chain links TRBV28 with TRBJ2-1; D may be TRBD2 (5 bases). The germline CDR1 and CDR2 sequences are MDHEN and SYDVKM. The CDR3 has 12 residues. V lost 11 bases and J 4 bases, leaving 12 bases between the germline ends. The CDR3 is CASVRGYNEQFF. CDR3 nucleotides: TGTGCCTCGGTACGGGGATACAATGAGCAGTTCTTC.

The chain links TRBV7-2 to TRBJ1-5, with a weak D call TRBD1 (5 bases). CDR1 and CDR2 from the germline V gene are SGHTA and FQGNSA. There are 18 residues in the CDR3. Trimming shortened V by 1 base and J by 1 base, and 17 bases separated the two germline ends. The CDR3 loop reads CASSLEPPGADSNQPQHF. The CDR3 DNA is TGTGCCAGCAGCTTAGAGCCCCCCGGGGCGGACAGCAATCAGCCCCAGCATTTT. Combining the CDR3 with reference TRBV7-2 and TRBJ1-5 gives the whole variable domain GAGVSQSPSNKVTEKGKDVELRCDPISGHTALYWYRQSLGQGLEFLIYFQGNSAPDKSGLPSDRFSAERTGGSVSTLTIQRTQQEDSAVYLCASSLEPPGADSNQPQHFGDGTRLSIL.

V and J are TRBV19 and TRBJ2-1; 11 bases agree with TRBD2. Trimming at V came to 6 bases and at J to 8 bases, leaving 6 bases not matched to a gene. Looked up from germline, CDR1 is LNHDA and CDR2 is SQIVND (reference sequence). The CDR3 extends over 14 amino acids. The CDR3 region is CASSRLAGGHEQFF. As DNA, the CDR3 is TGTGCCAGTAGCCGGCTAGCGGGGGGCCATGAGCAGTTCTTC.

This sequence joins TRBV10-3 and TRBJ2-7, with 9 bases aligning to TRBD1. From germline, CDR1 is ENHRY and CDR2 SYGVKD. The J segment lost 0 bases and the V segment lost 6 bases, leaving 3 bases of the junction unmatched. The length of the CDR3 is 14 residues. This CDR3 reads CAISGTGLSYEQYF. The CDR3 DNA follows: TGTGCCATCAGCGGGACAGGGCTCTCCTACGAGCAGTACTTC.

This clonotype has only a few counts. The chain joins TRBV18 to TRBJ2-3; possible D gene TRBD1, 5 bases. V shed 3 bases and J shed 3 bases, with 16 bases lying between them. The CDR3 loop spans 16 amino acids. Germline V CDR1 and CDR2: KGHSH, LQKENI. CDR3 nucleotides: TGTGCCAGCTCACCTACGGACAATGAATCTACAGATACGCAGTATTTT. Protein product: CASSPTDNESTDTQYF.

CDR3 residues: CSVVGMNTEAFF. Written as DNA, the CDR3 is TGCAGCGTTGTGGGGATGAACACTGAAGCTTTCTTT. The V and J genes are TRBV29-1 and TRBJ1-1; D uncertain. Trimming pared 4 bases from V and 0 bases from J, leaving 6 bases between. The germline V gene has CDR1 SQVTM and CDR2 ANQGSEA. This CDR3 has 12 residues. The whole variable domain, remainder taken from reference TRBV29-1 and TRBJ1-1, is SAVISQKPSRDICQRGTSLTIQCQVDSQVTMMFWYRQQPGQSLTLIATANQGSEATYESGFVIDKFPISRPNLTFSTLTVSNMSPEDSSIYLCSVVGMNTEAFFGQGTRLTVV.

This rearrangement joins TRBV5-1 to TRBJ1-2, with 7 bases identical to TRBD1. Per the germline V gene, CDR1 is SGHRS and CDR2 is YFSETQ. CDR3 length: 14 amino acids. After removal of 2 bases from V and 8 bases from J, the junction contained 9 bases not matched to a gene. This CDR3 reads CASSFGTAKIGYTF. Written as DNA, the CDR3 is TGCGCCAGCAGCTTTGGGACAGCCAAGATAGGCTACACCTTC.